The 18 T cell receptor beta chains below all came from one sample that was sequenced in a study of shared clonotypes between healthy human individuals. Clones were sequenced by immunoSEQ multiplex PCR, and TCRdb holds only the in-frame ones, with some missing. The sample lists 2 million to 2.5 million clones, 90% to 97% occurring once. The sequenced sample consisted of naive CD4+ T cells sorted from blood. Documented subset: CD45RA+ positively selected. All receptors come from a man aged 18 to 30 in good health.

CDR3 sequence reads: CASSLRLAGVYEQFF. The DNA for the CDR3 is TGTGCCAGCAGCTTACGACTAGCGGGGGTCTATGAGCAGTTCTTC. This sequence joins TRBV7-3 and TRBJ2-1; 12 positions agree with TRBD2. CDR1 and CDR2 (germline): SGHTA, FQGTGA. The length of the CDR3 is 15 residues. The trim removed 2 bases at V and 8 bases at J, leaving 4 bases unmatched.

This clone has a single count. V gene TRBV5-1 combines with J gene TRBJ1-2; the match to TRBD1 covers 7 bases. The V gene's germline CDR1 is SGHRS and CDR2 YFSETQ. CDR3 length equals 16 residues. Trimming removed 4 bases from V and 1 base from J; junction bases left unmatched: 10. CDR3 nucleotides: TGCGCCAGCAGCATCTCGGGACAGATTCATAACTATGGCTACACCTTC. Protein product: CASSISGQIHNYGYTF.

As DNA, the CDR3 is TGTGCCAGCTCACCGGCGAGGGTCAATGAAAAACTGTTTTTT. This gives the protein CASSPARVNEKLFF. The chain couples TRBV18 to TRBJ1-4; D ambiguous. CDR1 is KGHSH, CDR2 LQKENI, per germline. The CDR3 has 14 residues. Trimming took 3 bases from V and 5 from J, leaving 10 bases between them.

A word on this clone: Other DNA sequences in the sample encode the same CDR3. The chain employs TRBV7-2 and TRBJ2-7; 10 bases map to TRBD2. Losses at the gene ends were 3 bases for V and 0 bases for J; bases not matched to a gene: 2. Germline values: CDR1 SGHTA, CDR2 FQGNSA. The CDR3 has 15 residues. As DNA, the CDR3 is TGTGCCAGCAGCTTGTCTAGCGGGGGCTCCTACGAGCAGTACTTC. It is translated as CASSLSSGGSYEQYF.

The genes are TRBV6-1 and TRBJ1-5, with D tentatively TRBD1 (6 bases). V shed 6 bases and J shed 0 bases, with 12 bases lying between them. Germline V gene lookup returns CDR1 MNHNS and CDR2 SASEGT. The CDR3 length is 15 residues. Here the CDR3 DNA reads TGTGCCAGCAGACAGGACAGCATTAGCAATCAGCCCCAGCATTTT. Protein sequence: CASRQDSISNQPQHF.

This clone was recorded once. The V and J genes are TRBV7-9 and TRBJ2-2, with 7 bases identical to TRBD2. This CDR3 has 15 amino acids. Germline loops: CDR1 SEHNR, CDR2 FQNEAQ (reference sequence). The V gene end was trimmed by 3 bases and the J gene end by 3 bases; junction bases not matched to a gene: 4. The CDR3 spells CASSFPGLDTGELFF. The CDR3 region has the DNA TGTGCCAGCAGCTTCCCTGGACTAGACACCGGGGAGCTGTTTTTT.

A note on this clone: Distinct nucleotide sequences in the sample also encode this CDR3. The chain carries TRBV18 and TRBJ2-6, with D maybe TRBD1 (5 bases). CDR3 size: 15 residues. In germline, CDR1 is KGHSH, CDR2 LQKENI. V lost 3 bases and J lost 1, with 7 bases in between. The CDR3 loop reads CASSPPGSGANVLTF. The CDR3 DNA reads TGTGCCAGCTCACCGCCAGGGTCTGGGGCCAACGTCCTGACTTTC.

The chain employs TRBV2 and TRBJ2-3; D call uncertain. The CDR3 consists of 14 residues. Trimming removed 7 bases at V and 6 bases at J, with 17 bases between. CDR1 is SNHLY and CDR2 is FYNNEI in the germline V gene. CDR3 region: CASTGRAPTDTQYF. The CDR3 DNA reads as TGTGCCAGCACCGGCCGGGCCCCGACGGATACGCAGTATTTT.

The chain employs TRBV7-9 and TRBJ2-7; D assignment may be TRBD1 or TRBD2 (5 bases each). The germline gives CDR1 SEHNR, CDR2 FQNEAQ (reference sequence). The CDR3 has 13 residues. V was cut by 2 bases and J by 7 bases, with 12 bases left in between. The CDR3, as DNA: TGTGCCAGCAGCTTATTGGCCGAGGGGGAGCAGTACTTC. The encoded protein is CASSLLAEGEQYF.

The chain uses TRBV6-1 and TRBJ1-5; the D gene is possibly TRBD1 (6 bases). The germline V and J ends were trimmed by 4 bases and 5 bases, with 15 bases remaining between them. The CDR3 consists of 15 residues. Germline CDR1 MNHNS, CDR2 SASEGT. As DNA, the CDR3 is TGTGCCAGCAGTGCTGACAGGAACACTCATCAGCCCCAGCATTTT. Residues: CASSADRNTHQPQHF.

This clone was counted a single time. The sample carries other DNA sequences with the same CDR3. The chain recombines TRBV10-1 with TRBJ2-7; D is uncertain. The V gene's germline CDR1 is WNHNN and CDR2 SYGVQD (reference sequence). With 4 bases removed from V and 3 bases from J, the gap between germline ends came to 4 bases. The CDR3 is 11 residues long. CDR3 sequence: CASSGGYEQYF. CDR3 in DNA: TGCGCCAGCAGTGGGGGCTACGAGCAGTACTTC.

The chain is built from TRBV10-2 and TRBJ2-3; 9 bases align to TRBD2. J was trimmed by 1 base and V by 8 bases; bases with no gene match: 7. The CDR3 sequence is 15 residues long. Germline V gives CDR1 WSHSY, CDR2 SAAADI. This CDR3 reads CASSGVAGGTDTQYF. CDR3 DNA sequence: TGCGCCAGCTCGGGGGTAGCGGGAGGCACAGATACGCAGTATTTT.

The chain recombines TRBV6-4 with TRBJ2-5; D is uncertain. The CDR3 runs 15 residues. The germline V gene has CDR1 MRHNA and CDR2 SNTAGT. Trimming removed 7 bases from V and 3 bases from J, with 18 bases in between. The CDR3 region is CASKSDSEEKETQYF. In DNA, the CDR3 is TGTGCCAGCAAATCCGACTCAGAGGAGAAAGAGACCCAGTACTTC.

To note about this clone: The sample carries other DNA sequences with the same CDR3. V gene TRBV2 combines with J gene TRBJ2-5; TRBD2 agrees at 11 bases. Trimming took 6 bases from V and 3 from J; bases not matched to a gene: 0. The CDR3 runs 13 residues. Germline V CDR1 and CDR2: SNHLY, FYNNEI. This CDR3 is CASRGLAEETQYF. Here the CDR3 DNA reads TGTGCCAGCAGGGGACTAGCGGAAGAGACCCAGTACTTC.

This clone appeared once. V usage is TRBV30 and J usage is TRBJ2-4; 7 nucleotides match TRBD1. This CDR3 is built from 15 residues. The germline gives CDR1 GTSNPN, CDR2 SVGIG (reference sequence). The J segment lost 4 bases and the V segment lost 3 bases, leaving 9 bases of the junction unmatched. CDR3 residues: CAWRLDRVGKNIQYF. CDR3 DNA: TGTGCCTGGAGGCTCGACAGGGTGGGGAAAAACATTCAGTACTTC. Looking up the rest from reference TRBV30 and TRBJ2-4 gives the full variable domain: SQTIHQWPATLVQPVGSPLSLECTVEGTSNPNLYWYRQAAGRGLQLLFYSVGIGQISSEVPQNLSASRPQDRQFILSSKKLLLSDSGFYLCAWRLDRVGKNIQYFGAGTRLSVL.

In its sample, this clone was seen a few times. The gene calls are TRBV5-4 and TRBJ1-6; no firm D call. Per germline, CDR1 SGHNT and CDR2 YYREEE (reference sequence). The CDR3 is 12 residues long. V lost 1 base to trimming and J lost 7 bases, with 3 bases between them. The CDR3 DNA follows: TGTGCCAGCAGCTTGTCGAATTCACCCCTCCACTTT. Translating gives CASSLSNSPLHF.

The chain couples TRBV7-9 to TRBJ2-3, with D perhaps TRBD1 or TRBD2 (5 bases each). Germline-derived CDR1 and CDR2 are SEHNR and FQNEAQ (reference sequence). Trimming stripped 2 bases from V and 4 bases from J, with 13 bases between. The CDR3 spans 15 residues. The chain's CDR3 is CASSLNGREPDTQYF. In nucleotides, the CDR3 is TGTGCCAGCAGCTTAAACGGCAGGGAGCCAGATACGCAGTATTTT.

The chain carries TRBV4-3 and TRBJ1-5, with 7 bases matching TRBD1. Germline values: CDR1 LGHNA, CDR2 YSLEER. The CDR3 sequence is 14 residues long. V shed 4 bases, J shed 3 bases, and the junction held 3 bases outside the gene matches. The DNA for the CDR3 is TGCGCCAGCAGCCGTACAGGGGACAATCAGCCCCAGCATTTT. It translates to CASSRTGDNQPQHF.